This TCR beta chain was obtained from a study of shared clonotypes between healthy human individuals. V lost 7 bases and J 3 bases, leaving 7 bases between the germline ends. The CDR3 runs to 11 residues. In germline, CDR1 is MNHNS, CDR2 SASEGT. In regard to this clone: The same CDR3 is also encoded by other DNA sequences in this sample.

Some clones are missing from TCRdb's copy, which holds only in-frame ones; the method was immunoSEQ multiplex PCR. This table holds about 2.4 million clones, roughly 92% found once. This chain connects TRBV6-1 to TRBJ2-7; D remains unclear. Sequenced input: naive CD4+ T cells sorted from blood. The sample's subset: CD45RA+ positively selected. The receptor was isolated from a man younger than 35 in good health. The CDR3 DNA is TGTGCCAGCATGCGGAGCTACGAGCAGTACTTC. Its translation: CASMRSYEQYF.